Presented here are 9 T cell receptor beta chains from one specimen sequenced in a study of shared clonotypes between healthy human individuals. Using immunoSEQ multiplex PCR, the repertoire was profiled, and TCRdb retains in-frame clones only, with some absent. The table shows about 2.4 million clones, with roughly 92% occurring only once. The sequenced sample consisted of naive CD4+ T cells sorted from blood. Regarding subset: CD45RA+ positively selected. These receptors were obtained from a man aged 18 to 30 in good health.

Worth noting for this clone: The sample contains more than one DNA sequence encoding this CDR3. The V call is TRBV7-3, the J call TRBJ1-6; D uncertain. The germline gives CDR1 SGHTA, CDR2 FQGTGA. This CDR3 has 14 amino acids. V dropped 3 bases and J dropped 5 bases, with 8 bases sitting between them. DNA for the CDR3: TGTGCCAGCAGCTTGGGAACAGATAATTCACCCCTCCACTTT. Its protein is CASSLGTDNSPLHF.

The chain joins TRBV27 to TRBJ1-1; 8 bases agree with TRBD1. Per the germline V gene, CDR1 is MNHEY and CDR2 is SMNVEV (reference sequence). This CDR3 spans 15 amino acids. The V segment lost 4 bases and the J segment 1 base; nucleotides outside the gene matches: 5. This CDR3 is CASSSSGTGNTEAFF. In nucleotides, the CDR3 is TGTGCCAGCAGTTCTTCCGGGACAGGGAACACTGAAGCTTTCTTT.

The count of this clone is one. CDR3 residues: CSVGGQGMNTEAFF. CDR3 nucleotide sequence: TGCAGCGTTGGCGGACAGGGGATGAACACTGAAGCTTTCTTT. The rearrangement joins TRBV29-1 to TRBJ1-1; 9 bases align to TRBD1. The CDR3 has 14 amino acids. J was trimmed by 0 bases and V by 4 bases; bases with no gene match: 3. Per germline, CDR1 SQVTM and CDR2 ANQGSEA.

V usage is TRBV5-1 and J usage is TRBJ2-7, with unresolved D. Germline assignment: CDR1 SGHRS and CDR2 YFSETQ. The CDR3 runs 13 residues. Trimming shortened V by 3 bases and J by 3 bases, and 10 bases separated the two germline ends. The CDR3 is CASSSLANYEQYF. The DNA for the CDR3 is TGCGCCAGCAGCTCTTTGGCCAACTACGAGCAGTACTTC.

A note on this clone: Other DNA sequences within the sample encode an identical CDR3. This chain joins TRBV10-3 and TRBJ2-2; D is possibly TRBD1 (5 bases). Germline V CDR1 and CDR2: ENHRY, SYGVKD. Trimming took 3 bases from V and 1 from J, leaving 9 bases between them. This CDR3 has 15 residues. In DNA form, the CDR3 reads TGTGCCATCAGTGAAAGTCAGGGGAACACCGGGGAGCTGTTTTTT. Translating gives CAISESQGNTGELFF.

The chain has TRBV9 and TRBJ2-3; D call uncertain. The CDR3 has 16 amino acids. V lost 3 bases, J lost 4 bases, and 18 bases lay in between. Germline-derived CDR1 and CDR2 are SGDLS and YYNGEE. The CDR3 sequence: CASSDVGSYAADTQYF. The CDR3 DNA follows: TGTGCCAGCAGCGACGTAGGTAGCTACGCGGCAGATACGCAGTATTTT.

This chain joins TRBV2 and TRBJ1-4; a possible D gene is TRBD1 (5 bases). V was clipped by 6 bases and J by 3 bases, with 14 bases between them. In germline, CDR1 is SNHLY, CDR2 FYNNEI. The CDR3 runs 15 residues. Here the CDR3 DNA reads TGTGCCAGCAGAGGGGATGGGGGGGCTAATGAAAAACTGTTTTTT. Its protein is CASRGDGGANEKLFF. The variable domain in full, completed from reference TRBV2 and TRBJ1-4, reads EPEVTQTPSHQVTQMGQEVILRCVPISNHLYFYWYRQILGQKVEFLVSFYNNEISEKSEIFDDQFSVERPDGSNFTLKIRSTKLEDSAMYFCASRGDGGANEKLFFGSGTQLSVL.

Regarding this clone: Other DNA sequences within the sample encode an identical CDR3. The genes are TRBV18 and TRBJ2-3; no reliable D call. This CDR3 contains 14 residues. CDR1 is KGHSH and CDR2 is LQKENI in the germline V gene. V was trimmed by 3 bases and J by 1 base, leaving 8 bases between them. This CDR3 is CASSPPGRTDTQYF. DNA for the CDR3: TGTGCCAGCTCACCCCCCGGCCGCACAGATACGCAGTATTTT.

The genes are TRBV7-9 and TRBJ1-1, with D unclear. The CDR3 totals 13 residues. With 6 bases removed from V and 2 bases from J, the gap between germline ends came to 10 bases. Germline loops: CDR1 SEHNR, CDR2 FQNEAQ (reference sequence). CDR3 coding DNA: TGTGCCAGCAGGAGTGTGGAAAACACTGAAGCTTTCTTT. Amino acids: CASRSVENTEAFF.